The 25 T cell receptor beta chains in this list originate from one sample, sequenced in a study of blood T cell repertoires in COVID-19. Generated by immunoSEQ multiplex PCR, the TCRdb table keeps only in-frame clones and is missing some. The table shows 380,000 or so clones, with approximately 91% occurring only once. Sample: PBMCs or T cells enriched from blood (not recorded which). These receptors all come from a woman aged 40 to 55 with acute COVID-19.

This rearrangement joins TRBV10-2 to TRBJ1-1, with 9 bases that match TRBD1. This CDR3 contains 14 residues. From germline, CDR1 is WSHSY and CDR2 SAAADI. V gave up 7 bases and J gave up 3 bases; unmatched junction bases: 6. The CDR3 region has the DNA TGCGCCAGCATAGCGGGACAGGGTTACACTGAAGCTTTCTTT. Translating it yields CASIAGQGYTEAFF.

This sequence joins TRBV7-9 and TRBJ2-3; a weak D match, TRBD1 (5 bases). The CDR3 sequence is 17 residues long. Trimming removed 4 bases at V and 2 bases at J, with 19 bases between. The germline gives CDR1 SEHNR, CDR2 FQNEAQ (reference sequence). The CDR3 nucleotides read TGTGCCAGCAGCTCTTTGGACACCGCAGCGTACACAGATACGCAGTATTTT. Translating it yields CASSSLDTAAYTDTQYF.

The chain is built from TRBV7-7 and TRBJ2-1; 11 bases align to TRBD2. Germline-derived CDR1 and CDR2 are SSHAT and FNYEAQ (reference sequence). CDR3 length equals 15 residues. The V gene end was trimmed by 6 bases and the J gene end by 4 bases; junction bases not matched to a gene: 5. CDR3 residues: CASSQLAGAYNEQFF. The CDR3 DNA reads as TGTGCCAGCAGTCAACTAGCGGGGGCTTACAATGAGCAGTTCTTC.

Points on this clone: Within the sample, other DNA sequences also encode this same CDR3. The J gene is TRBJ2-1, the V gene TRBV5-1; 14 bases fit TRBD2. The V gene's germline CDR1 is SGHRS and CDR2 YFSETQ. This CDR3 is built from 17 residues. J gave up 4 bases and V 4 bases, and 7 bases lay outside the gene matches. The DNA for the CDR3 is TGCGCCAGCAGCACCGGACTAGCGGGGGGTCTTTACAATGAGCAGTTCTTC. Protein: CASSTGLAGGLYNEQFF.

The chain combines TRBV4-1 with TRBJ1-5; D call uncertain. V lost 0 bases and J lost 1, with 7 bases in between. Germline assignment: CDR1 MGHRA and CDR2 YSYEKL. The CDR3 is 15 residues long. The CDR3: CASSQDSSSNQPQHF. Here the CDR3 DNA reads TGCGCCAGCAGCCAAGATTCGTCGAGCAATCAGCCCCAGCATTTT.

J is TRBJ2-1 and V is TRBV6-5, with TRBD1 identical over 8 bases. J was trimmed by 7 bases and V by 0 bases; bases with no gene match: 5. Germline CDR1 and CDR2: MNHEY and SVGAGI. The CDR3 extends over 15 amino acids. This CDR3 is CASSYSTRGQNEQFF. CDR3 DNA sequence: TGTGCCAGCAGTTACTCGACCAGGGGGCAAAATGAGCAGTTCTTC.

Points on this clone: Other DNA sequences in the sample encode the same CDR3. The V and J genes are TRBV6-5 and TRBJ2-7, with a weak D call TRBD1 (5 bases). V lost 2 bases to trimming and J lost 1 base, with 6 bases between them. Per germline, CDR1 MNHEY and CDR2 SVGAGI. This CDR3 comprises 13 residues. The CDR3: CASSYQGSYEQYF. The CDR3 DNA reads as TGTGCCAGCAGTTACCAGGGTTCCTACGAGCAGTACTTC.

Comment on this clone: The same CDR3 can be traced to other DNA sequences in this sample. The rearrangement joins TRBV7-9 to TRBJ2-7, with a tentative D call TRBD2 (7 bases). This CDR3 comprises 15 residues. The V gene's germline CDR1 is SEHNR and CDR2 FQNEAQ (reference sequence). V was trimmed by 5 bases and J by 2 bases, leaving 16 bases between them. For the CDR3, the DNA is TGTGCCAGCAGCCTCGTCGGGGGGCCGACCTACGAGCAGTACTTC. Translation: CASSLVGGPTYEQYF.

This chain uses TRBV21-1 with TRBJ1-5; the table's D gene call, TRBD1, was not cross checked with the DNA. TRBV21-1 is assigned pseudogene status. The CDR3 extends over 17 amino acids. The CDR3 spells CASSKVGRQGGNQPQHF. CDR3 DNA sequence: TGTGCCAGCAGCAAAGTGGGAAGACAGGGTGGCAATCAGCCCCAGCATTTT.

The chain couples TRBV12-3 or TRBV12-4 to TRBJ2-5, with a weak D call TRBD2 (5 bases). Deletions cut 6 bases from V and 3 bases from J, with 11 bases between. This CDR3 region has 13 residues. CDR3 in DNA: TGTGCCAGCAGGGACGGGGTAAAAGAGACCCAGTACTTC. This encodes CASRDGVKETQYF.

The chain couples TRBV27 to TRBJ1-5, with TRBD1 identical over 7 bases. Trimming cost V 5 bases and J 8 bases; bases outside gene matches: 9. The CDR3 spans 14 residues. The V gene's germline CDR1 is MNHEY and CDR2 SMNVEV (reference sequence). The CDR3 loop is CASSPRTGTEPQHF. In DNA, the CDR3 is TGTGCCAGCAGTCCAAGGACAGGAACGGAGCCCCAGCATTTT.

This clone was recorded a few times. The rearrangement links TRBV7-9 to TRBJ2-1, with 7 positions matching TRBD2. The CDR3 spans 13 residues. Germline CDR1 is SEHNR and CDR2 is FQNEAQ (reference sequence). The junction had 4 bases not matched to a gene; V was cut back by 1 base and J by 10 bases. CDR3 residues: CASSLGTSREQFF. The CDR3 DNA reads TGTGCCAGCAGCTTAGGGACTAGTAGAGAGCAGTTCTTC.

The chain couples TRBV30 to TRBJ1-1; D is unresolved. This CDR3 spans 13 amino acids. Germline V CDR1 and CDR2: GTSNPN, SVGIG (reference sequence). V lost 5 bases, J lost 1 base, and 11 bases lay in between. CDR3 region: CAWGSNRNTEAFF. CDR3 sequence (DNA): TGTGCCTGGGGGTCGAACAGGAACACTGAAGCTTTCTTT.

The chain employs TRBV5-5 and TRBJ1-5; 11 bases line up with TRBD1. The CDR3 runs to 16 residues. V lost 1 base and J lost 7; bases outside the gene matches: 7. Looked up from germline, CDR1 is SGHKS and CDR2 is YYEKEE (reference sequence). The CDR3 DNA is TGTGCCAGCAGCTTGTCGGGACAGGGGGTCGGGCAGCCCCAGCATTTT. It encodes CASSLSGQGVGQPQHF.

There are a few counts of this clone. The chain links TRBV28 to TRBJ1-1; 7 nucleotides agree with TRBD1. CDR1 and CDR2 (germline): MDHEN, SYDVKM. J lost 1 base, V lost 8 bases, and 7 bases had no gene match. This CDR3 comprises 14 residues. The CDR3 sequence: CASPSGTENTEAFF. The CDR3 DNA is TGTGCCAGCCCATCCGGGACAGAGAACACTGAAGCTTTCTTT.

The chain combines TRBV7-8 with TRBJ2-7; maybe TRBD1 (5 bases). The CDR3 consists of 14 residues. Trimming removed 4 bases at V and 2 bases at J, with 12 bases between. Per germline, CDR1 SGHVS and CDR2 FQNEAQ. CDR3 sequence: CASSSNRQPYEQYF. The CDR3 region has the DNA TGTGCCAGCAGCTCGAACAGACAGCCCTACGAGCAGTACTTC.

The J gene is TRBJ2-7, the V gene TRBV7-9; D perhaps matches TRBD1 (6 bases). V was clipped by 4 bases and J by 4 bases, with 8 bases between them. This CDR3 comprises 12 residues. Per the germline V gene, CDR1 is SEHNR and CDR2 is FQNEAQ (reference sequence). The CDR3 DNA follows: TGTGCCAGCAGCTCCGGGACATACGAGCAGTACTTC. Amino acids: CASSSGTYEQYF.

The chain employs TRBV5-1 and TRBJ2-5; maybe TRBD2 (5 bases). Between the trimmed V and J ends, which lost 3 bases and 3 bases, there was a span of 15 bases. The V gene's germline CDR1 is SGHRS and CDR2 YFSETQ. The CDR3 consists of 15 residues. The DNA of the CDR3 is TGCGCCAGCAGCTCGAGGTTTCCCGGGGAAGAGACCCAGTACTTC. Protein sequence: CASSSRFPGEETQYF.

This clone has just one count. The V and J genes are TRBV3-1 (or the pseudogene TRBV3-2) and TRBJ2-6, with D maybe TRBD1 (6 bases). This CDR3 is built from 17 residues. Trimming removed 1 base at V and 0 bases at J, with 10 bases between. Germline V gene lookup returns CDR1 LGHDT and CDR2 YNNKEL (reference sequence). CDR3 nucleotide sequence: TGTGCCAGCAGCCAAGTGGTACAGGGCTCTGGGGCCAACGTCCTGACTTTC. Its translation: CASSQVVQGSGANVLTF.

This chain uses TRBV11-3 with TRBJ2-2; TRBD1 matches at 7 bases. The germline gives CDR1 SGHNT, CDR2 YENEEA. The CDR3 spans 15 residues. Trimming at V came to 5 bases and at J to 0 bases, leaving 3 bases not matched to a gene. The CDR3 region has the DNA TGTGCCAGCAGCCTGGGGACAGCGAACACCGGGGAGCTGTTTTTT. Amino acids: CASSLGTANTGELFF.

The chain employs TRBV7-8 and TRBJ1-5, with no clear D. V lost 5 bases to trimming and J lost 4 bases, with 15 bases between them. CDR1 is SGHVS and CDR2 is FQNEAQ in the germline V gene. The CDR3 covers 15 residues. CDR3 nucleotides: TGTGCCAGCAGCCCGACCGCCGGACTTAATCAGCCCCAGCATTTT. Translation gives CASSPTAGLNQPQHF.

This chain joins TRBV5-1 and TRBJ2-1; 8 bases line up with TRBD2. The CDR3 extends over 15 amino acids. Germline V gene lookup returns CDR1 SGHRS and CDR2 YFSETQ. The J segment lost 6 bases and the V segment lost 1 base, leaving 6 bases of the junction unmatched. Here the CDR3 DNA reads TGCGCCAGCAGCTTGATGCGGGGGGAGAGCAATGAGCAGTTCTTC. The encoded protein is CASSLMRGESNEQFF.

The V gene is TRBV5-1, the J gene TRBJ1-2, with TRBD1 matching over 7 bases. This CDR3 contains 17 residues. Trimming removed 0 bases from V and 0 bases from J; junction bases left unmatched: 8. Per the germline V gene, CDR1 is SGHRS and CDR2 is YFSETQ. CDR3: CASSLDAGTAANYGYTF. As DNA, the CDR3 is TGCGCCAGCAGCTTGGACGCCGGGACAGCAGCTAACTATGGCTACACCTTC.

The V gene is TRBV19, the J gene TRBJ1-2; 7 nucleotides align to TRBD1. Germline loops: CDR1 LNHDA, CDR2 SQIVND (reference sequence). This CDR3 spans 17 amino acids. Unmatched junction bases numbered 13, after V lost 6 bases and J lost 0 bases. The CDR3 nucleotides read TGTGCCAGTAGGAACACAGGGGCAGGGGAAGCTAACTATGGCTACACCTTC. Translating it yields CASRNTGAGEANYGYTF. The variable domain in full, with the rest retrieved from reference TRBV19 and TRBJ1-2, is DGGITQSPKYLFRKEGQNVTLSCEQNLNHDAMYWYRQDPGQGLRLIYYSQIVNDFQKGDIAEGYSVSREKKESFPLTVTSAQKNPTAFYLCASRNTGAGEANYGYTFGSGTRLTVV.

The chain uses TRBV25-1 and TRBJ2-3; 7 bases are a match to TRBD2. CDR1 and CDR2 (germline): MGHDK, SYGVNS. V lost 5 bases to trimming and J lost 1 base; unmatched junction nucleotides: 9. The CDR3 has 16 residues. The CDR3 DNA follows: TGTGCCAGCAGTTCTAGATGGGGGGGTGGCACAGATACGCAGTATTTT. This codes for CASSSRWGGGTDTQYF.